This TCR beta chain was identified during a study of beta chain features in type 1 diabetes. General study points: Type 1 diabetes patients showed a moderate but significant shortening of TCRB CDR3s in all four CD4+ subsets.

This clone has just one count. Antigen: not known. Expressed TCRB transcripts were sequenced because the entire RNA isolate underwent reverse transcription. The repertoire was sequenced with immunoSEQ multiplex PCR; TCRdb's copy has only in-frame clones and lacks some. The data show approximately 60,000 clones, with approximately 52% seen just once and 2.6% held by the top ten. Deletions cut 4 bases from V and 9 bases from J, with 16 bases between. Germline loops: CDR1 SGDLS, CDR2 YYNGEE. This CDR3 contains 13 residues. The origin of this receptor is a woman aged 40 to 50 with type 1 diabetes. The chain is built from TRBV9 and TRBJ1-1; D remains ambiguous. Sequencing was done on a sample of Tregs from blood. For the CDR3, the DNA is TGTGCCAGCAGCCCACGAGCTTCCGCTAAAGCTTTCTTT. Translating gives CASSPRASAKAFF.